The source of this T cell receptor beta chain is a study of blood T cell repertoires in COVID-19. Study-wide context: The United States, Italy and Spain supplied acute and convalescent COVID-19 samples. PBMCs, B-cell-depleted T cells, or T cells were the source of the cDNA or gDNA that made up the material.

The CDR3 sequence is 13 residues long. With 4 bases removed from V and 0 bases from J, the gap between germline ends came to 6 bases. CDR1 and CDR2 (germline): LGHDT, YNNKEL (reference sequence). This clone was counted a single time. As originally analysed: Amplified reference gene primers provided the basis for estimating nucleated cell counts. The data were produced by immunoSEQ multiplex PCR, yet TCRdb's version contains in-frame clones alone and is incomplete. D and trimming were read from the DNA, whereas the V and J calls and clone size are those reported in that table. This sample yields under 350,000 clones, of which roughly 85% are seen a single time; about 4.2% belongs to the top ten.

The gene calls are TRBV3-1 (or the pseudogene TRBV3-2) and TRBJ1-1, with a weak D call TRBD1 (5 bases). The sequence was collected from a woman between 40 and 55 years old with acute COVID-19. The material sequenced was PBMCs or T cells enriched from blood (not recorded which). CDR3 DNA sequence: TGTGCCAGCAGCCGACAGATGAACACTGAAGCTTTCTTT. It translates to CASSRQMNTEAFF.